The 9 T cell receptor beta chains given below trace back to one sample, sequenced in a study of Ad26.COV2.S vaccination and SARS-CoV-2 variants (dated by TCRdb to 2020 to 2022). This specimen's treatment or condition label, interpreted: over 15 received Ad26.COV2.S at low or high dose, single or two shots; roughly five received placebo; per-sample allocation not given. Repertoires of vaccine and placebo recipients were sequenced from samples collected on day 63 after the first injection. The library was generated by the immunoSEQ multiplex PCR assay. TCRdb holds this immuneACCESS table with in-frame rearrangements only. Some clones are missing; in checked studies, unresolved V genes explain under half, and the rest has no known cause. Within this sample are about 480,000 clones, with 87% of them counted one time only. Over 10% of the sample rests with the top ten. Sequenced material: peripheral blood, taken in a trial of Ad26.COV2.S vaccine versus placebo. The receptors shown here come from a person between 18 and 59 years old who received the Ad26.COV2.S COVID-19 vaccine or a placebo.

This clone was seen once. This rearrangement joins TRBV6-4 to TRBJ1-4, with D unclear. This CDR3 has 12 amino acids. Germline V gene lookup returns CDR1 MRHNA and CDR2 SNTAGT. The CDR3 DNA follows: TGTGTCTCGGAAGGAACTAATGAAAAACTGTTTTTT. Translation: CVSEGTNEKLFF.

This chain connects TRBV6-5 to TRBJ1-1; 7 bases are shared with TRBD1. The CDR3 totals 13 residues. With 6 bases clipped from V and 3 bases from J, the junction kept 4 bases outside the gene matches. Germline values: CDR1 MNHEY, CDR2 SVGAGI. Here the CDR3 DNA reads TGTGCCAGCAGAAAGGGGGCCGACACTGAAGCTTTCTTT. Protein sequence: CASRKGADTEAFF.

V and J are TRBV5-4 and TRBJ2-7; 9 bases agree with TRBD2. Trimming took 0 bases from V and 8 from J; bases not matched to a gene: 3. Germline values: CDR1 SGHNT, CDR2 YYREEE (reference sequence). This CDR3 has 13 amino acids. The CDR3 protein is CASSLDPSGKQYF. The CDR3, as DNA: TGTGCCAGCAGCTTGGATCCTAGCGGGAAGCAGTACTTC.

This chain links TRBV18 with TRBJ2-3; no clear D. V lost 5 bases and J lost 0, with 3 bases in between. The germline CDR1 and CDR2 sequences are KGHSH and LQKENI. CDR3 length: 12 amino acids. The CDR3 loop reads CASSGSTDTQYF. The CDR3 DNA is TGTGCCAGCTCAGGTAGCACAGATACGCAGTATTTT.

The chain recombines TRBV2 with TRBJ2-1; 7 nucleotides line up with TRBD2. The J segment lost 1 base and the V segment lost 7 bases, leaving 4 bases of the junction unmatched. Per germline, CDR1 SNHLY and CDR2 FYNNEI. The CDR3 extends over 14 amino acids. The CDR3: CASIWEGSYNEQFF. CDR3 nucleotide sequence: TGTGCCAGCATTTGGGAGGGATCCTACAATGAGCAGTTCTTC.

V gene TRBV4-3 combines with J gene TRBJ2-1; weak D call: TRBD2 (6 bases). Germline assignment: CDR1 LGHNA and CDR2 YSLEER. This CDR3 is 16 amino acids long. V was pared by 1 base and J by 4 bases, with 14 bases between. The CDR3 loop is CASSQVGAGPYNEQFF. In DNA form, the CDR3 reads TGCGCCAGCAGCCAAGTCGGTGCGGGACCATACAATGAGCAGTTCTTC.

The chain has TRBV7-9 and TRBJ1-4; TRBD1 aligns across 7 bases. The CDR3 loop spans 15 amino acids. Trimming removed 3 bases from V and 6 bases from J; junction bases left unmatched: 7. From germline, CDR1 is SEHNR and CDR2 FQNEAQ (reference sequence). CDR3 residues: CASSFGNRGDEKLFF. As DNA, the CDR3 is TGTGCCAGCAGCTTCGGGAACAGGGGTGATGAAAAACTGTTTTTT.

This chain connects TRBV28 to TRBJ2-7; D is unclear. CDR1 and CDR2 from the germline V gene are MDHEN and SYDVKM. This CDR3 is built from 14 residues. Trimming took off 6 bases at V and 2 bases at J, with 14 bases between the two ends. CDR3 sequence (DNA): TGTGCCAGCAGCCCACCCGACGGAACCTACGAGCAGTACTTC. Translating gives CASSPPDGTYEQYF. The full variable domain, in which reference TRBV28 and TRBJ2-7 provide the parts outside the CDR3, is DVKVTQSSRYLVKRTGEKVFLECVQDMDHENMFWYRQDPGLGLRLIYFSYDVKMKEKGDIPEGYSVSREKKERFSLILESASTNQTSMYLCASSPPDGTYEQYFGPGTRLTVT.

The gene calls are TRBV7-2 and TRBJ1-2; TRBD1 is a possible D gene (6 bases). Looked up from germline, CDR1 is SGHTA and CDR2 is FQGNSA. The CDR3 spans 13 residues. Trimming took off 2 bases at V and 5 bases at J, with 9 bases between the two ends. The CDR3 spells CASSLRDTYGYTF. CDR3 nucleotide sequence: TGTGCCAGCAGCTTACGGGACACGTATGGCTACACCTTC.